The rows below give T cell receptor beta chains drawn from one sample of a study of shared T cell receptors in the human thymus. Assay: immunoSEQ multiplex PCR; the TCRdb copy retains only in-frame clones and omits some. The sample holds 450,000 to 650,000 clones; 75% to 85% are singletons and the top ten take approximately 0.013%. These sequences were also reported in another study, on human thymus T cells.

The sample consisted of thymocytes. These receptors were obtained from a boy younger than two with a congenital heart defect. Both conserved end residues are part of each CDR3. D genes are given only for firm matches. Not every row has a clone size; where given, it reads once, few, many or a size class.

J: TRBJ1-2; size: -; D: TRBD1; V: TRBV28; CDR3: CASTKGQVHNYGYTF; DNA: TGTGCCAGCACCAAGGGACAGGTCCATAACTATGGCTACACCTTC
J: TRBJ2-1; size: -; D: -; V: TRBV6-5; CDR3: CASSTAGARNNEQFF; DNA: TGTGCCAGCAGTACTGCGGGGGCCCGAAACAATGAGCAGTTCTTC
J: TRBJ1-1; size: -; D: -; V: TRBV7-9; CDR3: CASNSAPRGWGTEAFF; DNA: TGTGCCAGCAACTCCGCCCCCCGGGGTTGGGGCACTGAAGCTTTCTTT
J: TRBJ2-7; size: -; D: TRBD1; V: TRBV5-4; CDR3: CASSWGQGKEAYEQYF; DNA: TGTGCCAGCAGCTGGGGACAGGGGAAGGAGGCCTACGAGCAGTACTTC
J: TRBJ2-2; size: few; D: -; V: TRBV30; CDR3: CAWRSQGPNTGELFF; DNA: TGTGCCTGGAGATCCCAGGGGCCGAACACCGGGGAGCTGTTTTTT
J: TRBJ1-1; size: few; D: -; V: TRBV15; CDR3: CATSRDSGNTEAFF; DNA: TGTGCCACCAGCAGAGATTCAGGGAACACTGAAGCTTTCTTT
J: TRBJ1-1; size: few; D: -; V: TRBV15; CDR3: CATSRGRHFHTEAFF; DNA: TGTGCCACCAGCAGGGGCAGGCATTTTCACACTGAAGCTTTCTTT
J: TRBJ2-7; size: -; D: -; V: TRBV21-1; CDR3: CASSKATPGWTYEQYF; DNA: TGTGCCAGCAGCAAAGCTACTCCGGGGTGGACCTACGAGCAGTACTTC
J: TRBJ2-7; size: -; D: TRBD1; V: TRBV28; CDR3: CASSSRGQVFEQYF; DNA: TGTGCCAGCAGCTCCCGGGGACAGGTCTTCGAGCAGTACTTC
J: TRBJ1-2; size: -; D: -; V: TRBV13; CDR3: CASSFREINYGYTF; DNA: TGTGCCAGCAGCTTCAGGGAAATCAACTATGGCTACACCTTC
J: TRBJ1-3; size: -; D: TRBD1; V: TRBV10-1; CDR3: CASRWTGEASGNTIYF; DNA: TGCGCCAGCAGATGGACAGGAGAAGCCTCTGGAAACACCATATATTTT
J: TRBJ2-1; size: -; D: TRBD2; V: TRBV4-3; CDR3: CASSPGLAGHYNEQFF; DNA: TGCGCCAGCAGCCCAGGCCTAGCGGGACACTACAATGAGCAGTTCTTC
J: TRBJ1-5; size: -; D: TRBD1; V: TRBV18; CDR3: CASSPQRGGQGDQPQHF; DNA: TGTGCCAGCTCACCGCAACGGGGGGGACAGGGCGATCAGCCCCAGCATTTT
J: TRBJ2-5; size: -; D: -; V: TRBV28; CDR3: CASSLYSRLKETQYF; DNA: TGTGCCAGCAGTTTATACAGCCGACTAAAAGAGACCCAGTACTTC
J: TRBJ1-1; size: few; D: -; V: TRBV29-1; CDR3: CSVRGGGTEAFF; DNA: TGCAGCGTCCGAGGGGGTGGCACTGAAGCTTTCTTT
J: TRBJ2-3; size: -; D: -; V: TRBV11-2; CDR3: CASSLWRPSSTDTQYF; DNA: TGTGCCAGCAGCTTATGGAGACCCTCTAGCACAGATACGCAGTATTTT
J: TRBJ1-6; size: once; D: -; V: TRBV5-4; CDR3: CASSLDLNSPLHF; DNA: TGTGCCAGCAGCTTGGATCTGAATTCACCCCTCCACTTT
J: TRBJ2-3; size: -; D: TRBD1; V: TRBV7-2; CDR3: CASSLASGTGDADTQYF; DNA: TGTGCCAGCAGCTTAGCCTCCGGGACAGGGGATGCAGATACGCAGTATTTT
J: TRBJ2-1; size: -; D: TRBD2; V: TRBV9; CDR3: CASERAGGPNEQFF; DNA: TGTGCCAGCGAGAGGGCGGGAGGGCCCAATGAGCAGTTCTTC
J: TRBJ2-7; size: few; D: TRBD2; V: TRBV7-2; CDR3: CASRTLAPSGKLLGEQYF; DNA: TGTGCCAGCAGAACCCTTGCCCCTAGCGGGAAACTCCTAGGAGAGCAGTACTTC
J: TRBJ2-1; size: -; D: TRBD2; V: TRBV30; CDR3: CAWSVRGRGGLAGGHNEQFF; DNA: TGTGCCTGGAGTGTACGAGGCCGAGGAGGACTAGCGGGAGGACACAATGAGCAGTTCTTC
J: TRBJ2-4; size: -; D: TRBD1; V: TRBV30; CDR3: CAGTYPRGAKNIQYF; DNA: TGTGCCGGGACCTACCCCAGGGGGGCCAAAAACATTCAGTACTTC
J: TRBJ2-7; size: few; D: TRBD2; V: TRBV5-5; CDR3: CASRTGLVSRYDSYEQYF; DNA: TGTGCCAGCAGGACGGGACTAGTTAGCCGGTATGACTCCTACGAGCAGTACTTC
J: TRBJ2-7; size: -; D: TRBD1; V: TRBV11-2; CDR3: CASSLVGEGAPIYEQYF; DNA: TGTGCCAGCAGCTTAGTAGGCGAGGGGGCCCCCATCTACGAGCAGTACTTC
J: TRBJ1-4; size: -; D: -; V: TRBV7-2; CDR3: CASQRGGANEKLFF; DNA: TGTGCCAGCCAACGGGGGGGGGCCAATGAAAAACTGTTTTTT
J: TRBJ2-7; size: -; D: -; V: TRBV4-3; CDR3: CASSQVGGDEQYF; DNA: TGCGCCAGCAGCCAAGTGGGGGGAGACGAGCAGTACTTC
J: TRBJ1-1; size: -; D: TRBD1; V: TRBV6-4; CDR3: CASSGTGGSGNTEAFF; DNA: TGTGCCAGCAGTGGCACAGGGGGAAGCGGGAACACTGAAGCTTTCTTT
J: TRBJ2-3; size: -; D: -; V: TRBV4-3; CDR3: CASSQDGVGTDTQYF; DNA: TGCGCCAGCAGCCAAGATGGAGTGGGCACAGATACGCAGTATTTT
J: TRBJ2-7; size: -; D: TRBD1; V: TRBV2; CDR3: CASSGRDSSYEQYF; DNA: TGTGCCAGCAGTGGTAGGGACAGCTCCTACGAGCAGTACTTC
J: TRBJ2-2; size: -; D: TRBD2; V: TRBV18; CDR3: CASSPFLVAGDLRDTGELFF; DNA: TGTGCCAGCTCCCCATTTTTGGTAGCGGGAGATTTAAGGGACACCGGGGAGCTGTTTTTT
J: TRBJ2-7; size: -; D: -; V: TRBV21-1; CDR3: CASSKDVSPRSSYEQYF; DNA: TGTGCCAGCAGCAAAGATGTCAGCCCGAGGAGCTCCTACGAGCAGTACTTC
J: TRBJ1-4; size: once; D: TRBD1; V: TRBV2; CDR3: CASSRKLTGDREKLFF; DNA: TGTGCCAGCAGTAGGAAACTGACAGGGGATAGAGAAAAACTGTTTTTT
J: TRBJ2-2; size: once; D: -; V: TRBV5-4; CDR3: CASSSQGNTGELFF; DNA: TGTGCCAGCAGCTCCCAGGGAAACACCGGGGAGCTGTTTTTT